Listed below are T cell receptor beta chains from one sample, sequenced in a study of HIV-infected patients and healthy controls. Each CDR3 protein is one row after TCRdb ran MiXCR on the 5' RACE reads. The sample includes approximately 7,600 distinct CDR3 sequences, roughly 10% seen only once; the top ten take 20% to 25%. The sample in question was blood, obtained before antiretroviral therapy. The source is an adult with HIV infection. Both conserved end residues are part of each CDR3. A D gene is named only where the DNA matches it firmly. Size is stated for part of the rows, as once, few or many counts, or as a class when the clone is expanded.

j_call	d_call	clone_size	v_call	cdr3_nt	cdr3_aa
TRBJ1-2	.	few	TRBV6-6	TGTGCCAGCAGTTCAGCGTCCATACCAACGAGCGGCTACACCTTC	CASSSASIPTSGYTF
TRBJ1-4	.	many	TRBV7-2	TGTGCCAGCAGCTCCGGACAGACGAGGGGGACTAATGAAAAACTGTTTTTT	CASSSGQTRGTNEKLFF
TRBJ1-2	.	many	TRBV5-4	TGTGCCAGCACCCCGGAACTGAGGGACGGCTACACCTTC	CASTPELRDGYTF
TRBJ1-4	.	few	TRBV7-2	TGTGCCAGCAGCCCAGGGCTGGAAAAACTGTTTTTT	CASSPGLEKLFF
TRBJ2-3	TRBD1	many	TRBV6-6	TGTGCCAGCAGCCGAGGACAGGGAAGGGCAGATACGCAGTATTTT	CASSRGQGRADTQYF
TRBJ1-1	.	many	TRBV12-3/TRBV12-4	TGTGCCAGCAGTTTAACCAGGGTCGGATGGGCTTTCTTT	CASSLTRVGWAFF
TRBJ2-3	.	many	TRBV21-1	TGTGCCAGCAGCACTTACGAAGGGAGCGGGGAGAGAGATACGCAGTATTTT	CASSTYEGSGERDTQYF
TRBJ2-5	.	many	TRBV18	TGTGCCAGCTCAGGTCACGAGGGTGAGACCCAGTACTTC	CASSGHEGETQYF
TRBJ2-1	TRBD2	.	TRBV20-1	TGCAGTGCTAGAGATCCCAGCGGGAGTAAAGATGAGCAGTTCTTC	CSARDPSGSKDEQFF
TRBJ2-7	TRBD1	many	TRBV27	TGTGCCAGCAGTCCCCTATCCACAGGGGGCCTGTACTTC	CASSPLSTGGLYF
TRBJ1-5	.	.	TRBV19	TGTGCCAGTAGTCCGGGACATCAAGGCAATCAGCCCCAGCATTTT	CASSPGHQGNQPQHF
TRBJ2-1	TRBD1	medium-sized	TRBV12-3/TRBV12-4	TGTGCCAGCAGTTGGGACAGGGTGGGTGAGCAGTTCTTC	CASSWDRVGEQFF
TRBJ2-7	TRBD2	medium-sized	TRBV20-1	TGCAGTGCTTTCCCTAGCGGGAGGGCCATACCGAACGAGCAGTACTTC	CSAFPSGRAIPNEQYF
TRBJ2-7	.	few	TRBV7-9	TGTGCCAGCAGCGGGAGGAGTGGCGTTCGCTACGAGCAGTACTTC	CASSGRSGVRYEQYF
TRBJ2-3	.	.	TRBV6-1	TGTGCCAGCAGTGAACGGACGGCCTCCTTAGATACGCAGTATTTT	CASSERTASLDTQYF
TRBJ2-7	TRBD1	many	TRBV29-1	TGCAGCGTAGGACAGGGGGCGTCTTACGAGCAGTACTTC	CSVGQGASYEQYF
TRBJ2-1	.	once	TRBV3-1	TGTGCCAGCAGCCAATCCCAGGGATCTTATGATGAGCAGTTCTTC	CASSQSQGSYDEQFF
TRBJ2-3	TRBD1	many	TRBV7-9	TGTGCCAGCAGCTACGGACAGGGCTTACGCACAGATACGCAGTATTTT	CASSYGQGLRTDTQYF
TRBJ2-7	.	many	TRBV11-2	TGTGCCAGCAGCTCCAGCGGGACAGCTACCTACGAGCAGTACTTC	CASSSSGTATYEQYF
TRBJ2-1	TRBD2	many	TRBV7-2	TGTGCCAGCAGCTATTCGACTAGCGGGGGCAATGAGCAGTTCTTC	CASSYSTSGGNEQFF
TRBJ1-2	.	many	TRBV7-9	TGTGCCAGCAGACCCGACAGGCTTAACTATGGCTACACCTTC	CASRPDRLNYGYTF
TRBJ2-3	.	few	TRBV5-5	TGTGCCAGCAGCTTGGGGGGGTTGGAGACGCAGTATTTT	CASSLGGLETQYF
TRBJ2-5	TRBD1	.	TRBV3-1	TGTGCCAGCACCCGGACAGGGAGTGAGACCCAGTACTTC	CASTRTGSETQYF
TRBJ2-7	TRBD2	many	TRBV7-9	TGTGCCAGCAGCTTAGCGGTAGCGGGGGCCCTTCGGGAGCAGTACTTC	CASSLAVAGALREQYF
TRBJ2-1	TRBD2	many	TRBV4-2	TGTGCCAGCAGCCAAGAGTGGCGGGAGCCCTACAATGAGCAGTTCTTC	CASSQEWREPYNEQFF
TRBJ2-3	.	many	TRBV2	TGTGCCAGCAGTGAAGTTATGGGGAGCAGCGGGACCTACCAGGGGGATACGCAGTATTTT	CASSEVMGSSGTYQGDTQYF
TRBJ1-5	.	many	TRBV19	TGTGCCAGTAGTATAGGGAGCTACAGCAATCAGCCCCAGCATTTT	CASSIGSYSNQPQHF
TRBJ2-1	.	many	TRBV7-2	TGTGCCAGCAGCTTAGTTGCTGGGCCCCTGAGAGATGAGCAGTTCTTC	CASSLVAGPLRDEQFF
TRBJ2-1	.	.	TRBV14	TGTGCCAGCAGCCCCCCCCACAATGAGCAGTTCTTC	CASSPPHNEQFF
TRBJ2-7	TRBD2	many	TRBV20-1	TGCAGTGCTAGGGAAACCGGGACTAGCGGGAGGAGCTCCTACGAGCAGTACTTC	CSARETGTSGRSSYEQYF
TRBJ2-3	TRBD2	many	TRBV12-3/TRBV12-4	TGTGCCAGCACGACTAGCGGGAGTGTCTTAGATACGCAGTATTTT	CASTTSGSVLDTQYF
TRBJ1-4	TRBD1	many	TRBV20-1	TGCAGTGCTCCGGGACAGGCCTCAACTAATGAAAAACTGTTTTTT	CSAPGQASTNEKLFF
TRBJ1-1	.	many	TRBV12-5	TGTGCTAGTGGTTTGGAGCTGAACACTGAAGCTTTCTTT	CASGLELNTEAFF
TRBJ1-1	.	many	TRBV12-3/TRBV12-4	TGTGCCAGCATCATAAGAGGGAACACTGAAGCTTTCTTT	CASIIRGNTEAFF
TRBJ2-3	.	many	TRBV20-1	TGCAGTGCTGAGAGCGCGGGTAGCACAGATACGCAGTATTTT	CSAESAGSTDTQYF
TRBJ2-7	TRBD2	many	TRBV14	TGTGCCAGCAGCCAAGATAGTCTAGCGGGGGCCCACGAGCAGTACTTC	CASSQDSLAGAHEQYF
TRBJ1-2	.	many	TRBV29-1	TGCAGCGCATATACTGAAAACTATGGCTACACCTTC	CSAYTENYGYTF
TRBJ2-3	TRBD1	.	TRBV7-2	TGTGCCAGCAGCTTAGGATTATCCAGGGGGCCCGATACGCAGTATTTT	CASSLGLSRGPDTQYF
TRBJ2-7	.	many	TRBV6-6	TGTGCCAGCAGCCTAACCGGGGCGGGGCCTACCTACGAGCAGTACTTC	CASSLTGAGPTYEQYF
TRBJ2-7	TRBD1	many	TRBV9	TGTGCCAGCAGCGTCCGGGACAGGGCTACCTACGAGCAGTACTTC	CASSVRDRATYEQYF
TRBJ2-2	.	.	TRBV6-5	TGTGCCAGCACACCGTCGGGGCCGAGCACCGGGGAGCTGTTTTTT	CASTPSGPSTGELFF
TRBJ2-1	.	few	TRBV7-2	TGTGCCAGCAGCCAATACTACCAGGAGCAGTTCTTC	CASSQYYQEQFF
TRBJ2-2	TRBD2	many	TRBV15	TGTGCCACCAGCAGAGATCGGACTAGCGGGTTTCGGACCGGGGAGCTGTTTTTT	CATSRDRTSGFRTGELFF
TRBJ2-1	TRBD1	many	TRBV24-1	TGTGCCACCTCGCCGGGACAGGGGACACGTGAGCAGTTCTTC	CATSPGQGTREQFF
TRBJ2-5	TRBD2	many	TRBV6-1	TGTGCCAGCAGCGGGACTAGCGGAAGGGGGACCCAGTACTTC	CASSGTSGRGTQYF
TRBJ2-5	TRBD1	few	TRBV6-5	TGTGCCAGCAGTCCAGGGGGCAGGGAGACCCAGTACTTC	CASSPGGRETQYF
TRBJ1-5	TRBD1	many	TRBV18	TGTGCCAGCTCACCTACAGGGGACAATCAGCCCCAGCATTTT	CASSPTGDNQPQHF
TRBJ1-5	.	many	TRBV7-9	TGTGCCAGCAGTTCAACACAGGGCAATCAGCCCCAGCATTTT	CASSSTQGNQPQHF
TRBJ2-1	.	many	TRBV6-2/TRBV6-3	TGTGCCAGCAGTTACTCGAAGCAGGGGACCCTCTACAATGAGCAGTTCTTC	CASSYSKQGTLYNEQFF
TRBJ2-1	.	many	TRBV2	TGTGCCAGCAGTGAAGGGTCCCCCTCCTACAATGAGCAGTTCTTC	CASSEGSPSYNEQFF
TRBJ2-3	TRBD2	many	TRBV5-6	TGTGCCAGCAGCTTGAGGGGACTAGTGTCAGATACGCAGTATTTT	CASSLRGLVSDTQYF
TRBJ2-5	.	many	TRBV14	TGTGCCAGCAGCCTAATGGGGACCCAGTACTTC	CASSLMGTQYF
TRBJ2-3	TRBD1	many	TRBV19	TGTGCCAGTACCCCAGGGGGCTTCATCACAGATACGCAGTATTTT	CASTPGGFITDTQYF
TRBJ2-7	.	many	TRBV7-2	TGTGCCAGCAGCTTAGCGGGGGACGCCTCCTACGAGCAGTACTTC	CASSLAGDASYEQYF
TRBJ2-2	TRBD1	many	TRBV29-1	TGCAGCGCCCTGCCCGGGACAGGGAGAACCGGGGAGCTGTTTTTT	CSALPGTGRTGELFF
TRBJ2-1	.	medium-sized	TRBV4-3	TGCGCCAGCAGCCAAGATTGGGGACAAAGGGAGCAGTTCTTC	CASSQDWGQREQFF
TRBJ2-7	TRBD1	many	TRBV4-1	TGCGCCAGCAGCCAAGACAGGGGGTCCTCCTACGAGCAGTACTTC	CASSQDRGSSYEQYF
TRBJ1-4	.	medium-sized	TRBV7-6	TGTGCCAGCAGCTCCGCGGGGCCCACTGTTAGAGAAAAACTGTTTTTT	CASSSAGPTVREKLFF
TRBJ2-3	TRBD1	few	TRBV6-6	TGTGCCAGCAGTTACCCAGGGACAGAGGCGCAGTATTTT	CASSYPGTEAQYF
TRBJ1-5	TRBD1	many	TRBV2	TGTGCCAGCAGTGAACTACAGGGGAATCAGCCCCAGCATTTT	CASSELQGNQPQHF